This T cell receptor (beta chain) is drawn from a study of blood T cell repertoires in COVID-19. Study information: Samples taken during acute and convalescent COVID-19 were collected in the United States, Italy and Spain. Sample material is recorded as cDNA or gDNA derived from T cells, B-cell-depleted T cells, or PBMCs.

The Seattle patients joined while their infection was active and were tracked longitudinally afterward. Between the trimmed V and J ends, which lost 1 base and 5 bases, there was a span of 12 bases. The CDR3 covers 16 residues. CDR1 and CDR2 from the germline V gene are SNHLY and FYNNEI. TCRdb's copy holds only in-frame clones and misses some; the assay was immunoSEQ multiplex PCR. The profile shows over 150,000 clones, roughly four fifths of them singletons. The sequence was collected from a woman aged 70-85 years with COVID-19, enrolled during active disease. The sequenced sample consisted of peripheral blood. This chain links TRBV2 with TRBJ1-6, with D hard to call. CDR3 DNA sequence: TGTGCCAGCAGTGAAGAAACACATAAAAATAATTCACCCCTCCACTTT. Amino acid sequence: CASSEETHKNNSPLHF.